One sample yielded the 28 T cell receptor beta chains listed below, sequenced in a study of blood T cell repertoires in COVID-19. Libraries were prepared by immunoSEQ multiplex PCR; TCRdb keeps only in-frame clonotypes and omits some of them. Of roughly 92,000 clones listed, around 89% are singletons. The sample consisted of peripheral blood. The receptors come from a woman older than 75 with active or convalescent COVID-19.

The V call is TRBV2, the J call TRBJ2-2, with a tentative D call TRBD2 (5 bases). CDR1 SNHLY and CDR2 FYNNEI come from the germline V gene. This CDR3 is 13 amino acids long. V dropped 6 bases and J dropped 5 bases, with 10 bases sitting between them. In DNA form, the CDR3 reads TGTGCCAGCAGCGGGGTGCGTACCGGGGAGCTGTTTTTT. This translates into CASSGVRTGELFF.

This clone was found once. The rearrangement joins TRBV12-5 to TRBJ2-7, with TRBD2 matching over 7 bases. The CDR3 loop spans 15 amino acids. Per the germline V gene, CDR1 is LGHNT and CDR2 is FRNRAP. The ends lost 6 bases at V and 2 bases at J; junction bases unmatched: 10. The CDR3 nucleotides read TGTGCTAGTGGCCCCGGAGCGGGGAGACCCTACGAGCAGTACTTC. Translated, it gives CASGPGAGRPYEQYF. Drawing the rest from reference TRBV12-5 and TRBJ2-7, the complete variable domain is DARVTQTPRHKVTEMGQEVTMRCQPILGHNTVFWYRQTMMQGLELLAYFRNRAPLDDSGMPKDRFSAEMPDATLATLKIQPSEPRDSAVYFCASGPGAGRPYEQYFGPGTRLTVT.

In this sample, this clone turned up once. Other nucleotide sequences in the sample specify the same CDR3. The chain has TRBV9 and TRBJ2-2; D unresolved. Germline CDR1 reads SGDLS; CDR2 reads YYNGEE. The CDR3 is 12 residues long. The V end lost 4 bases, the J end lost 6 bases, and 7 bases lay between the germline ends. This CDR3 is CASSPPAGELFF. CDR3 DNA sequence: TGTGCCAGCAGCCCCCCCGCCGGGGAGCTGTTTTTT.

The chain has TRBV7-8 and TRBJ2-1; 12 nucleotides agree with TRBD2. Germline V gene data show CDR1 as SGHVS and CDR2 as FQNEAQ. The CDR3 consists of 18 residues. V trimming: 3 bases; J trimming: 0 bases; junction bases outside the gene matches: 6. CDR3 sequence reads: CASSLGLAGGISYNEQFF. The CDR3 DNA reads as TGTGCCAGCAGCTTGGGTCTAGCGGGAGGGATCTCCTACAATGAGCAGTTCTTC.

This clone was recorded once. The gene calls are TRBV29-1 and TRBJ2-7; 7 bases fit TRBD1. CDR1 is SQVTM, CDR2 ANQGSEA, per germline. V was clipped by 6 bases and J by 3 bases; unmatched bases: 5. The CDR3 is 12 residues long. Here the CDR3 DNA reads TGCAGCGTACAGGGGACCCTCTACGAGCAGTACTTC. Its protein is CSVQGTLYEQYF.

A single count supports this clone. The V call is TRBV19, the J call TRBJ2-2; TRBD1 aligns across 9 bases. CDR3 length equals 16 residues. V lost 3 bases to trimming and J lost 4 bases; unmatched junction nucleotides: 6. The germline V gene encodes CDR1 LNHDA and CDR2 SQIVND (reference sequence). Here the CDR3 reads CASSINRGLGTGELFF. The DNA for the CDR3 is TGTGCCAGTAGTATCAACAGGGGGCTCGGCACCGGGGAGCTGTTTTTT.

The chain combines TRBV6-5 with TRBJ2-1; 11 bases fit TRBD1. Germline assignment: CDR1 MNHEY and CDR2 SVGAGI. CDR3 length equals 15 residues. V gave up 6 bases and J gave up 7 bases; unmatched junction bases: 8. The CDR3 region is CASSSHGQGANEQFF. CDR3 DNA sequence: TGTGCCAGCAGCTCTCATGGACAGGGGGCAAATGAGCAGTTCTTC.

DNA of the CDR3: TGTGCCAGCAGTGGCGGCGGGAGGGCTGTATGGTTCTTC. It specifies CASSGGGRAVWFF. The rearrangement joins TRBV12-3 or TRBV12-4 to TRBJ2-1, with TRBD2 identical over 9 bases. Germline trimming cut 5 bases from V and 15 bases from J; bases unmatched to any gene: 11. The length of the CDR3 is 13 residues.

The chain carries TRBV28 and TRBJ1-1; D unresolved. The CDR3 runs 14 residues. Germline V lookup: CDR1 MDHEN, CDR2 SYDVKM. V lost 7 bases to trimming and J lost 1 base, with 13 bases between them. CDR3: CASKRGLSNTEAFF. The DNA of the CDR3 is TGTGCCAGCAAAAGAGGACTTTCGAACACTGAAGCTTTCTTT. The variable domain in full, completed from reference TRBV28 and TRBJ1-1, reads DVKVTQSSRYLVKRTGEKVFLECVQDMDHENMFWYRQDPGLGLRLIYFSYDVKMKEKGDIPEGYSVSREKKERFSLILESASTNQTSMYLCASKRGLSNTEAFFGQGTRLTVV.

The V call is TRBV7-2, the J call TRBJ1-3; tentatively, D is TRBD1 (6 bases). Germline assignment: CDR1 SGHTA and CDR2 FQGNSA. Trimming stripped 2 bases from V and 2 bases from J, with 7 bases between. The CDR3 sequence is 14 residues long. The CDR3 region has the DNA TGTGCCAGCAGCTTATCAGGGGCTGGAAACACCATATATTTT. This gives the protein CASSLSGAGNTIYF. Full variable domain (outside the CDR3, taken from reference TRBV7-2 and TRBJ1-3): GAGVSQSPSNKVTEKGKDVELRCDPISGHTALYWYRQSLGQGLEFLIYFQGNSAPDKSGLPSDRFSAERTGGSVSTLTIQRTQQEDSAVYLCASSLSGAGNTIYFGEGSWLTVV.

J is TRBJ1-4 and V is TRBV28, with 7 bases lining up with TRBD1. The V gene's germline CDR1 is MDHEN and CDR2 SYDVKM. The CDR3 runs 15 residues. Trimming removed 7 bases from V and 4 bases from J; junction bases left unmatched: 9. CDR3 protein: CASISPQGGNEKLFF. Written as DNA, the CDR3 is TGTGCCAGCATCAGCCCTCAGGGGGGTAATGAAAAACTGTTTTTT.

The chain uses TRBV3-1 (or the pseudogene TRBV3-2) and TRBJ2-1, with 14 bases fitting TRBD2. The CDR3 sequence is 19 residues long. CDR1 is LGHDT, CDR2 YNNKEL, per germline (reference sequence). The V gene end was trimmed by 1 base and the J gene end by 5 bases; junction bases not matched to a gene: 10. The CDR3 DNA reads TGTGCCAGCAGCCAAGGAGGTTGGGGACTAGCGGGAGAGCACAATGAGCAGTTCTTC. Its protein is CASSQGGWGLAGEHNEQFF.

The V call is TRBV7-2, the J call TRBJ1-2; D gene ambiguous. The germline V and J ends were trimmed by 2 bases and 0 bases, with 10 bases remaining between them. The CDR3 is made up of 15 amino acids. Germline values: CDR1 SGHTA, CDR2 FQGNSA. This CDR3 is CASSLIPRSNYGYTF. CDR3 nucleotides: TGTGCCAGCAGCTTAATTCCGCGGTCTAACTATGGCTACACCTTC.

This chain uses TRBV20-1 with TRBJ2-3; tentative D call: TRBD2 (6 bases). The length of the CDR3 is 11 residues. CDR1 is DFQATT, CDR2 SNEGSKA, per germline (reference sequence). The CDR3 coding sequence is TGCCTTGTGGGACTGGCGGATACGCAGTATTTT. Translated, it gives CLVGLADTQYF.

This rearrangement joins TRBV5-1 to TRBJ1-4; D unresolved. Germline V lookup: CDR1 SGHRS, CDR2 YFSETQ. The length of the CDR3 is 14 residues. With 5 bases removed from V and 4 bases from J, the gap between germline ends came to 12 bases. CDR3 residues: CASSPGSNNEKLFF. In nucleotides, the CDR3 is TGCGCCAGCAGTCCCGGGTCCAATAATGAAAAACTGTTTTTT.

The chain carries TRBV7-2 and TRBJ2-1, with TRBD1 as a possible D gene (6 bases). The CDR3 is 14 residues long. V was cut by 4 bases and J by 10 bases, with 17 bases left in between. The germline V gene has CDR1 SGHTA and CDR2 FQGNSA. The CDR3 sequence is CASSSRGRGGEQFF. The CDR3 bases are TGTGCCAGCAGCTCCCGCGGCAGGGGCGGGGAGCAGTTCTTC.

In its sample, this clone was seen once. This sequence joins TRBV4-1 and TRBJ1-5; D remains ambiguous. This CDR3 region has 17 residues. Germline V gene sequence: CDR1 MGHRA, CDR2 YSYEKL. Between the trimmed V and J ends, which lost 1 base and 2 bases, there was a span of 15 bases. CDR3: CASSQAYGGIRNQPQHF. In DNA form, the CDR3 reads TGCGCCAGCAGCCAAGCCTATGGAGGAATCCGCAATCAGCCCCAGCATTTT.

CDR3 nucleotides: TGTGCCAGCAGTGAGGACAGCTATGGCTACACCTTC. Residues: CASSEDSYGYTF. The chain carries TRBV2 and TRBJ1-2, with a possible D match to TRBD1 (6 bases). Germline V lookup: CDR1 SNHLY, CDR2 FYNNEI. The length of the CDR3 is 12 residues. The ends were cut back, 3 bases at V and 4 bases at J, with 6 bases in the middle.

CDR3 nucleotides: TGTGCCAGCAGCCAAACAGGGAGAGCTAACTATGGCTACACCTTC. This translates into CASSQTGRANYGYTF. The chain recombines TRBV28 with TRBJ1-2; D might be TRBD1 (6 bases). In germline, CDR1 is MDHEN, CDR2 SYDVKM. Trimming pared 6 bases from V and 0 bases from J, leaving 14 bases between. The CDR3 loop spans 15 amino acids.

The chain employs TRBV2 and TRBJ1-2; D may be TRBD1 (6 bases). This CDR3 is 13 amino acids long. Germline V gives CDR1 SNHLY, CDR2 FYNNEI. Trimming shortened V by 6 bases and J by 3 bases, and 11 bases separated the two germline ends. CDR3 nucleotide sequence: TGTGCCAGCAGAGGGGGGGGTGACTATGGCTACACCTTC. Translation: CASRGGGDYGYTF.

The gene calls are TRBV6-2 or TRBV6-3 and TRBJ1-5, with 9 bases aligning to TRBD1. Trimming took 0 bases from V and 5 from J; bases not matched to a gene: 5. CDR3 length equals 16 residues. Germline V lookup: CDR1 MNHEY, CDR2 SVGEGT. Here the CDR3 DNA reads TGTGCCAGCAGTTACTCGGGGGGACAGGGCTATCAGCCCCAGCATTTT. Amino acid sequence: CASSYSGGQGYQPQHF.

The chain couples TRBV5-4 to TRBJ2-5; 8 bases agree with TRBD1. The CDR3 has 14 residues. Germline trimming cut 3 bases from V and 5 bases from J; bases unmatched to any gene: 6. From germline, CDR1 is SGHNT and CDR2 YYREEE (reference sequence). This chain's CDR3 is CASSSNRGRETQYF. The CDR3 nucleotides read TGTGCCAGCAGCTCAAACAGGGGGAGGGAGACCCAGTACTTC. The whole variable domain, remainder taken from reference TRBV5-4 and TRBJ2-5, is ETGVTQSPTHLIKTRGQQVTLRCSSQSGHNTVSWYQQALGQGPQFIFQYYREEENGRGNFPPRFSGLQFPNYSSELNVNALELDDSALYLCASSSNRGRETQYFGPGTRLLVL.

The chain has TRBV7-2 and TRBJ2-1; TRBD2 might be the D (5 bases). Per germline, CDR1 SGHTA and CDR2 FQGNSA. V was trimmed by 1 base and J by 15 bases, leaving 16 bases between them. This CDR3 comprises 13 residues. DNA for the CDR3: TGTGCCAGCAGCTTAGAGCCCCTAGCTTGGGTGTTCTTC. Translation: CASSLEPLAWVFF. The entire variable domain, with the rest obtained from reference TRBV7-2 and TRBJ2-1, is as follows: GAGVSQSPSNKVTEKGKDVELRCDPISGHTALYWYRQSLGQGLEFLIYFQGNSAPDKSGLPSDRFSAERTGGSVSTLTIQRTQQEDSAVYLCASSLEPLAWVFFGPGTRLTVL.

In this sample, this clone turned up a few times. The chain uses TRBV19 and TRBJ2-2; D is possibly TRBD1 (6 bases). CDR1 LNHDA and CDR2 SQIVND come from the germline V gene (reference sequence). The ends were cut back, 11 bases at V and 0 bases at J, with 10 bases in the middle. The CDR3 has 13 residues. Here the CDR3 reads CAADSPNTGELFF. In nucleotides, the CDR3 is TGTGCCGCGGACAGCCCGAACACCGGGGAGCTGTTTTTT. The variable domain in full, completed from reference TRBV19 and TRBJ2-2, reads DGGITQSPKYLFRKEGQNVTLSCEQNLNHDAMYWYRQDPGQGLRLIYYSQIVNDFQKGDIAEGYSVSREKKESFPLTVTSAQKNPTAFYLCAADSPNTGELFFGEGSRLTVL.

V is TRBV19 and J is TRBJ2-1; TRBD2 aligns across 10 bases. This CDR3 region has 15 residues. Losses at the gene ends were 3 bases for V and 4 bases for J; bases not matched to a gene: 3. Germline V gene data show CDR1 as LNHDA and CDR2 as SQIVND (reference sequence). The CDR3 DNA reads TGTGCCAGTAGTATCTCTAGCGGGAGATACAATGAGCAGTTCTTC. Protein product: CASSISSGRYNEQFF.

This chain uses TRBV28 with TRBJ2-5, with D perhaps matching TRBD2 (5 bases). CDR1 is MDHEN and CDR2 is SYDVKM in the germline V gene. CDR3 size: 12 residues. Trimming stripped 7 bases from V and 0 bases from J, with 6 bases between. For the CDR3, the DNA is TGTGCCAGCAAGCGGAACCAAGAGACCCAGTACTTC. It specifies CASKRNQETQYF.

V usage is TRBV28 and J usage is TRBJ2-1, with 10 bases fitting TRBD2. The germline CDR1 and CDR2 sequences are MDHEN and SYDVKM. The CDR3 sequence is 15 residues long. V shed 6 bases and J 4 bases; nucleotides not matched to a gene: 6. The CDR3 loop is CASSQTSGPYNEQFF. The CDR3, as DNA: TGTGCCAGCAGCCAGACTAGCGGGCCTTACAATGAGCAGTTCTTC.

This CDR3 reads CASSSTQGGVGANVLTF. In DNA form, the CDR3 reads TGCGCCAGCAGCTCCACTCAGGGGGGTGTTGGGGCCAACGTCCTGACTTTC. This sequence joins TRBV5-1 and TRBJ2-6; possibly TRBD1 for D (7 bases). This CDR3 is 17 amino acids long. From germline, CDR1 is SGHRS and CDR2 YFSETQ. The V and J ends lost 3 bases and 3 bases respectively, with 16 bases between them.